This T cell receptor (beta chain) emerged from a study of T cells after posttransplantation cyclophosphamide (dated by TCRdb to between 2015 and 2016). Study-level background: The study tracked T cell repertoire reconstitution by TRB sequencing after myeloablative bone marrow transplantation using posttransplantation cyclophosphamide as GVHD prophylaxis. Because TRA and TRB clonality correlated tightly in under 10 samples, later TCR analyses were limited to TRB. Public TRB sequences were checked against a database of over 3,500 sequences associated with responses to pathogens, tumor antigens, self-antigens and alloantigens. Blood from all 35 or so PTCy patients with 1-year posttransplant specimens was subjected to TRB sequencing. Samples from some 32 PTCy-treated patients and approximately 16 related bone marrow donors of those patients were subjected to antigen receptor sequencing. In 3 patients, up to about 3 additional blood samples taken between 2 and 5.2 years after transplant also underwent TRB sequencing, as did pretransplant blood from 4 patients.

The treatment or condition tag for this specimen amounts to: high-dose cyclophosphamide on days +3 and +4 as single-agent GVHD prophylaxis. For conditioning, the PTCy patients got busulfan and fludarabine, then a related or unrelated marrow graft, followed by cyclophosphamide on days +3 and +4. PTCy-treated patients were drawn from a prospective multi-institutional clinical trial. Mononuclear cells from peripheral blood and bone marrow were separated by Ficoll-Hypaque density centrifugation and then cryopreserved. FACS on a FACSAria II was used to sort CD4+ and CD8+ T cells, including the naive and memory subsets. As to this clone: The target of this receptor is not known. Per-base qualities were not stored, and no clone one base away is much larger.

Study-wide findings and limitations: The TRB repertoires of T cells infiltrating skin or the GI tract showed only limited overlap with the TRB repertoires found in blood. Across the roughly 48 patients, TRB clonality was highly associated with recipient CMV seropositivity and CMV reactivation, and diversity with PTCy was similar to that in the CNI/methotrexate controls. Donor-recipient similarity was low at 1-2 months but increased during the first year, and donor CD8+ memory clones often dominated later blood repertoires.

TRB sequencing used genomic DNA with the immunoSEQ assay at survey resolution or the hsTCRB kit. The original methods were these. The immunoSEQ software handled the initial read processing, while the LymphoSeq R package was used for the repertoire analyses. Clonality was computed as 1 minus normalized Shannon entropy; Gini coefficient was also calculated for each TRB dataset. To infer phenotypes in unsorted samples, TRB sequences from sorted subsets of the recipient or donor were mapped onto unsorted samples from the same recipient. TCRdb retrieved this table from immuneACCESS and kept in-frame rearrangements only. Not all clones are present; in checked studies, unresolved V genes account for under half, and no reason is known for the remainder. V, J and clone size reflect that table, while D and trimming were determined from the DNA. This sample holds about 36,000 clones; around 80% were observed only once. Of the sample, roughly 8.1% is held by the ten largest clones.

The source was CD4+ T cells sorted from blood, collected 1903 days after a stem cell transplant with posttransplant cyclophosphamide. The TCR was taken from a female patient aged 35 to 55 who received an allogeneic stem cell transplant from a related donor, was CMV-positive, and had no GVHD. After a transplant, not all T cells may be the patient's own; some may come from the graft donor.

The nucleotides are TGTGCCAGCAGCGACTCAATGACAGGGGTCGGGTATGGCTACACCTTC. Its translation reads: CASSDSMTGVGYGYTF. The chain is made from TRBV7-9 and TRBJ1-2; the central 8 bases match TRBD1. After removal of 5 bases from V and 5 bases from J, the junction retains 13 bases not matched to a gene. The CDR3 starts with the cysteine, ends with the phenylalanine, and has 16 residues. Only the CDR3 DNA is retained, 48 bases long and in frame from the first base. Reading the germline V gene (reference sequence) gives CDR1 SEHNR and CDR2 FQNEAQ.